The sample holds one count of the clone carrying this TCR beta chain. Antigen specificity is unknown. Specified treatment: roughly 11-day PBMC culture with coronavirus spike peptide pools or control peptides (ViraFEST assay). Collection of the unexposed donor's CD4+ T cells took place before the COVID-19 pandemic (2011-2018). Negative selection separated CD4+ T cells from roughly ten-day cultures. The probes, which were SARS-CoV-2 S/N and four cold-coronavirus spikes, were applied to unexposed-donor CD4+ T cells, cells permitting. The sample comes from a study of vaccination and CD4 T cells after COVID-19. The overall study: The study collected post-vaccine samples a median around 70 days after dose two, with a range of 14 to 241.

The CDR3 spans 17 residues. Germline CDR1 is LNHDA and CDR2 is SQIVND (reference sequence). V shed 6 bases and J shed 3 bases, with 20 bases lying between them. Oncomine TCR Beta short-read sequencing was applied to DNA from cultured CD4+ T cells. Via MiXCR, TCRdb re-called the PCR reads, giving one row per CDR3 protein. The sample contains about 5,700 distinct CDR3 sequences, roughly 40% of which appear only once. This rearrangement joins TRBV19 to TRBJ2-2, with a possible D match to TRBD2 (6 bases). The TCR sequence derives from a human donor in good health. The sequencing sample was made of CD4+ T cells from blood, cultured in vitro. The CDR3 reads CASRRLEGTVDTGELFF. The CDR3 coding sequence is TGTGCCAGTAGGAGACTAGAAGGTACTGTGGACACCGGGGAGCTGTTTTTT.